The clone carrying this TCR beta chain was seen only once. These data belong to a study of T cell changes during pregnancy in multiple sclerosis. Clones were sequenced by immunoSEQ multiplex PCR, and TCRdb holds only the in-frame ones, with some missing. In the table there are tens of thousands of clones, 91% of which are singletons. Trimming pared 5 bases from V and 0 bases from J, leaving 13 bases between. In germline, CDR1 is SGHVS, CDR2 FQNEAQ. The CDR3 has 16 residues. The sequence was obtained from a female donor in good health, enrolled as a control in a pregnancy study. The sequenced sample was peripheral blood, obtained after pregnancy. The chain employs TRBV7-8 and TRBJ1-4; perhaps TRBD1 as D (5 bases). The CDR3 sequence: CASSGRTSPTNEKLFF. DNA for the CDR3: TGTGCCAGCAGCGGACGGACATCCCCAACTAATGAAAAACTGTTTTTT.